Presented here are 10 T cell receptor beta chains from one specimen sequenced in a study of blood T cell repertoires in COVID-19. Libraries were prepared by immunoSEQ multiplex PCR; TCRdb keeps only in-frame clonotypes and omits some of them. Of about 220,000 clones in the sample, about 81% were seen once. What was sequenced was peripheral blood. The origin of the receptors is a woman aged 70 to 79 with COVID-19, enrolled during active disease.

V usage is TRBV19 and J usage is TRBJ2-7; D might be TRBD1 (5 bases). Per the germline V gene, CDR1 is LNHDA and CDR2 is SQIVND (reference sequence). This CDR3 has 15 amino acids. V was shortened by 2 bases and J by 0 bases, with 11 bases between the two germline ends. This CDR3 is CASSIPGHNSYEQYF. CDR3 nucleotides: TGTGCCAGTAGTATACCCGGACATAACTCCTACGAGCAGTACTTC.

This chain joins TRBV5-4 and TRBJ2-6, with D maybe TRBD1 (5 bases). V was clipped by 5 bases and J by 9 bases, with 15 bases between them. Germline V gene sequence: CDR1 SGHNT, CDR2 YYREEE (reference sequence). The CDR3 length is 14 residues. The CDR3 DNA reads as TGTGCCAGCAGTTTAAAGACAGAGGTCAACGTCCTGACTTTC. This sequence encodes CASSLKTEVNVLTF.

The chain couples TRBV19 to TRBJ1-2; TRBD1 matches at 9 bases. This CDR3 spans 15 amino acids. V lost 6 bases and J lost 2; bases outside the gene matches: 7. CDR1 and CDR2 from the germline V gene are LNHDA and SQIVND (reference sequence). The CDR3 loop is CASRRGTGLNYGYTF. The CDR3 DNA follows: TGTGCCAGTAGAAGGGGGACAGGGCTCAACTATGGCTACACCTTC.

The CDR3 DNA is TGTGCCAGCGCCCTGGACAGGAATGAGCAGTTCTTC. It encodes CASALDRNEQFF. The J gene is TRBJ2-1, the V gene TRBV11-2; TRBD1 aligns across 7 bases. Germline assignment: CDR1 SGHAT and CDR2 FQNNGV. The ends lost 8 bases at V and 7 bases at J; junction bases unmatched: 5. The CDR3 contains 12 residues.

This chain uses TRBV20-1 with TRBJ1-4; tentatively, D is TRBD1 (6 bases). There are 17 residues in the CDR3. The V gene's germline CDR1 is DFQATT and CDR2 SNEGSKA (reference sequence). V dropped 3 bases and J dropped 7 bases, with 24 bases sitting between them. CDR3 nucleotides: TGCAGTGCTAGTCTCCCGAGGGACAATAGTCCGTCTGAAAAACTGTTTTTT. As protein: CSASLPRDNSPSEKLFF.

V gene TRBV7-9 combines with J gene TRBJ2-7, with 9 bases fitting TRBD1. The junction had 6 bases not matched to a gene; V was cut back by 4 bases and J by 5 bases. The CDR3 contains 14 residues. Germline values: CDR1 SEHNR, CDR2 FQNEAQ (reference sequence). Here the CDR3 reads CASSSQGAKNEQYF. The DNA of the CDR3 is TGTGCCAGCAGCTCACAGGGGGCGAAAAACGAGCAGTACTTC.

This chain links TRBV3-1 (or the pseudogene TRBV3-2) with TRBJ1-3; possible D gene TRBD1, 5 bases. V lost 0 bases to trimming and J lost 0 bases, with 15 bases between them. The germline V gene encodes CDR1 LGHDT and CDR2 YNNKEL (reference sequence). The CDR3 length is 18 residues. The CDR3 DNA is TGTGCCAGCAGCCAAGAAGAGGGAGGGGCTTTCTCTGGAAACACCATATATTTT. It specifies CASSQEEGGAFSGNTIYF.

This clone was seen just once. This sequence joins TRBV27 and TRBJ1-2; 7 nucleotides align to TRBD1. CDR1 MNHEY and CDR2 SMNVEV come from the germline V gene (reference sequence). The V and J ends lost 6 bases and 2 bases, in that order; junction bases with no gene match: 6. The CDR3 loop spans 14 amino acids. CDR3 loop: CASSPGGRNYGYTF. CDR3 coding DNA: TGTGCCAGCAGCCCAGGGGGGCGCAACTATGGCTACACCTTC.

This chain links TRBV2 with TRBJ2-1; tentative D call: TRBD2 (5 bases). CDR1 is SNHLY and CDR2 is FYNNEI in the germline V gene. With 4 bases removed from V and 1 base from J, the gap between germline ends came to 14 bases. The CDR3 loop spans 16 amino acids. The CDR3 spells CASSGGIAQSYNEQFF. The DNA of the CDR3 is TGTGCCAGCAGTGGGGGTATAGCGCAATCCTACAATGAGCAGTTCTTC.

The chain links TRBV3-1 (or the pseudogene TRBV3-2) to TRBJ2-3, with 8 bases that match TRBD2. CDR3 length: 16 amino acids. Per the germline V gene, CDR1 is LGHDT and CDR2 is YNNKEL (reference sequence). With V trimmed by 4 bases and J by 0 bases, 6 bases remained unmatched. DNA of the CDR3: TGTGCCAGCAGCCCCCTAGCGGGTTCTAGCACAGATACGCAGTATTTT. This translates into CASSPLAGSSTDTQYF.